This T cell receptor (beta chain) was sequenced during a study of CD8+ T cells in alopecia areata. Study context: Treatment ran 6 to 18 months, with 6 months of follow-up afterward. Study-wide results and caveats: Scalp sequencing captures resident alphabeta T cells of normal skin too. Elevated clonality characterized lesional scalp relative to normal scalp, particularly in alopecia totalis/universalis.

This CDR3 region has 14 residues. CDR1 and CDR2 from the germline V gene are MNHEY and SVGAGI. V lost 6 bases, J lost 5 bases, and 14 bases lay in between. Regarding this clone: Its cognate antigen is unknown.

Investigators isolated RNA and reverse transcribed it into cDNA to act as the sequencing template. Clones were read by immunoSEQ multiplex PCR, and TCRdb kept only the in-frame ones, dropping some. This table has more than 100,000 clones, roughly 54% appearing once. PBMCs served as the source from which CD4+ and CD8+ T cells were sorted. This receptor was taken from a human donor with alopecia areata. The sample consisted of CD4+ T cells sorted from blood, taken at week 0. The chain recombines TRBV6-5 with TRBJ2-1; D gene unclear. For the CDR3, the DNA is TGTGCCAGCAGACGCTTAAGGACCGACAATGAGCAGTTCTTC. It translates to CASRRLRTDNEQFF.